This TCR beta chain was identified in a study of blood T cell repertoires in COVID-19. Study in general: Acute and convalescent COVID-19 samples came from the United States, Italy and Spain. The cDNA or gDNA used as material had been derived from T cells, B-cell-depleted T cells, or PBMCs.

Per the germline V gene, CDR1 is LGHDT and CDR2 is YNNKEL (reference sequence). The CDR3 is 17 amino acids. Trimming took off 4 bases at V and 7 bases at J, with 25 bases between the two ends. Authors' processing steps: By means of reference gene primer amplification, nucleated cell counts were estimated. Generated by immunoSEQ multiplex PCR, the TCRdb table keeps only in-frame clones and is missing some. V and J calls and clone size are copied from that table; D and trimming were computed from the DNA. The data contain some 240,000 clones, about 89% of them singletons. The J gene is TRBJ1-2, the V gene TRBV3-1 (or the pseudogene TRBV3-2); D is possibly TRBD1 (5 bases). Sequencing used peripheral blood. This TCR derives from a man in his sixties who had recovered from COVID-19. As DNA, the CDR3 is TGTGCCAGCAGCCCACTCTCGGGTGGGGGAGGCACTTTTGGCTACACCTTC. Its translation: CASSPLSGGGGTFGYTF.